This passage covers 30 T cell receptor beta chains from one sample sequenced in a study of identical twins (dated by TCRdb to about 2016). Receptor amplification or capture employed 5' RACE. The sequencer was an Illumina HiSeq 2000. TCRdb ran its own pipeline on the public reads, namely fastp trimming at Q25 and MiXCR clone calling, and kept in-frame beta chains. Merged by CDR3 protein, the rows form single entries marked with the most common genes and DNA. Across this sample there are hundreds of thousands of distinct CDR3 sequences, with around 8.6% seen only once. The biggest ten clones account for around 0.98% of the sample. This sample also appeared in a second study, on yellow fever vaccine responses in identical twins.

Sequenced: PBMCs. The receptors shown here come from a woman aged 18 to 35 in good health.

Worth noting for this clonotype: This may arise from a read error, as a much more abundant clone is one base away. The rearrangement joins TRBV7-9 to TRBJ2-1; a weak D match, TRBD1 (5 bases). The CDR3 consists of 15 residues. Trimming shortened V by 5 bases and J by 5 bases, and 16 bases separated the two germline ends. Looked up from germline, CDR1 is SEHNR and CDR2 is FQNEAQ (reference sequence). For the CDR3, the DNA is TGTGCCAGCAGCGCAGGGAAGGACCAAAACAATGAGCAGTTCTTC. Its protein product is CASSAGKDQNNEQFF.

The table lists this clonotype with a few counts. The CDR3 DNA sequence: TGTGCCAGCAGCGTAGCCCAGGGCCCTAACTATGGCTACACCTTC. This codes for CASSVAQGPNYGYTF. V gene TRBV9 combines with J gene TRBJ1-2; D is possibly TRBD1 (5 bases). Germline V gives CDR1 SGDLS, CDR2 YYNGEE. The CDR3 length is 15 residues. V lost 0 bases and J 0 bases, leaving 9 bases between the germline ends.

This clonotype was counted ten times or more. The rearrangement joins TRBV15 to TRBJ2-3; weak D call: TRBD2 (5 bases). V lost 3 bases and J 0 bases, leaving 22 bases between the germline ends. Germline V gene sequence: CDR1 LNHNV, CDR2 YYDKDF (reference sequence). This CDR3 has 19 residues. CDR3 protein: CATSRWADPRGRSTDTQYF. The CDR3 DNA is TGTGCCACCAGCAGGTGGGCAGATCCGCGCGGGCGTAGCACAGATACGCAGTATTTT. Together with reference TRBV15 and TRBJ2-3, the CDR3 gives the full variable domain: DAMVIQNPRYQVTQFGKPVTLSCSQTLNHNVMYWYQQKSSQAPKLLFHYYDKDFNNEADTPDNFQSRRPNTSFCFLDIRSPGLGDTAMYLCATSRWADPRGRSTDTQYFGPGTRLTVL.

The chain combines TRBV14 with TRBJ2-7; unclear D gene. Trimming took off 0 bases at V and 6 bases at J, with 9 bases between the two ends. The CDR3 covers 13 residues. Germline values: CDR1 SGHDN, CDR2 FVKESK. CDR3 nucleotide sequence: TGTGCCAGCAGCCAAGATCTGCGGAGCGAGCAGTACTTC. Protein: CASSQDLRSEQYF. Looking up the rest from reference TRBV14 and TRBJ2-7 gives the full variable domain: EAGVTQFPSHSVIEKGQTVTLRCDPISGHDNLYWYRRVMGKEIKFLLHFVKESKQDESGMPNNRFLAERTGGTYSTLKVQPAELEDSGVYFCASSQDLRSEQYFGPGTRLTVT.

This clonotype has just a few counts. The CDR3 here is CASSELLPGEGVYNEQFF. Written as DNA, the CDR3 is TGTGCCAGCAGTGAACTCTTACCCGGCGAGGGAGTTTACAATGAGCAGTTCTTC. This chain connects TRBV2 to TRBJ2-1, with D perhaps matching TRBD2 (5 bases). Trimming pared 2 bases from V and 4 bases from J, leaving 21 bases between. CDR1 is SNHLY, CDR2 FYNNEI, per germline. This CDR3 contains 18 residues.

The rearrangement joins TRBV3-1 to TRBJ2-3, with 10 bases that match TRBD2. This CDR3 has 18 amino acids. The trim removed 4 bases at V and 1 base at J, leaving 11 bases unmatched. From germline, CDR1 is LGHDT and CDR2 YNNKEL (reference sequence). CDR3 loop: CASSPGTSVPEGTDTQYF. The CDR3 DNA reads TGTGCCAGCAGCCCAGGGACTAGCGTACCTGAGGGCACAGATACGCAGTATTTT.

This clonotype was seen more than once but under ten times. The rearrangement joins TRBV20-1 to TRBJ2-3; D ambiguous. This CDR3 comprises 14 residues. CDR1 DFQATT and CDR2 SNEGSKA come from the germline V gene (reference sequence). The V and J ends lost 0 bases and 1 base respectively, with 8 bases between them. The CDR3 DNA is TGCAGTGCTAGAGATATCTACGGCACAGATACGCAGTATTTT. It translates to CSARDIYGTDTQYF.

The rearrangement links TRBV20-1 to TRBJ1-1; D ambiguous. CDR1 is DFQATT, CDR2 SNEGSKA, per germline (reference sequence). Trimming stripped 6 bases from V and 5 bases from J, with 13 bases between. The CDR3 spans 12 residues. The CDR3 here is CSAPSGNTEAFF. The DNA for the CDR3 is TGCAGTGCCCCCAGCGGAAATACTGAAGCTTTCTTT.

This chain links TRBV7-2 with TRBJ2-1; D perhaps matches TRBD2 (5 bases). Germline CDR1 SGHTA, CDR2 FQGNSA. V lost 5 bases and J 0 bases, leaving 17 bases between the germline ends. The CDR3 is 17 residues long. Written as DNA, the CDR3 is TGTGCCAGCAGCCAATCTGGACTGGCCCTCTCCTACAATGAGCAGTTCTTC. Protein: CASSQSGLALSYNEQFF.

This clonotype was counted only a few times. The chain couples TRBV12-3 or TRBV12-4 to TRBJ1-4; D is possibly TRBD1 (6 bases). V was clipped by 5 bases and J by 8 bases, with 21 bases between them. This CDR3 has 16 residues. The CDR3 sequence is CASSPNRDTLEEKLFF. DNA of the CDR3: TGTGCCAGCAGTCCCAACCGGGACACCCTGGAGGAAAAACTGTTTTTT.

This clonotype was found a few times. The V call is TRBV30, the J call TRBJ2-3; a weak D match, TRBD2 (5 bases). V was shortened by 0 bases and J by 4 bases, with 8 bases between the two germline ends. Germline V gene data show CDR1 as GTSNPN and CDR2 as SVGIG (reference sequence). The CDR3 runs to 13 residues. The CDR3 here is CAWSVGAADTQYF. The CDR3 nucleotides are TGTGCCTGGAGTGTAGGAGCGGCAGATACGCAGTATTTT.

This clonotype was detected a few times. The chain combines TRBV5-1 with TRBJ2-3; D might be TRBD1 (7 bases). This CDR3 is built from 15 residues. Trimming cost V 3 bases and J 1 base, with 12 bases left between them. Germline V gives CDR1 SGHRS, CDR2 YFSETQ. The CDR3 DNA follows: TGCGCCAGCAGCTGGGGGGACAGCGGCACAGATACGCAGTATTTT. It codes for CASSWGDSGTDTQYF. Combining the CDR3 with reference TRBV5-1 and TRBJ2-3 gives the whole variable domain KAGVTQTPRYLIKTRGQQVTLSCSPISGHRSVSWYQQTPGQGLQFLFEYFSETQRNKGNFPGRFSGRQFSNSRSEMNVSTLELGDSALYLCASSWGDSGTDTQYFGPGTRLTVL.

This clonotype appeared a few times. V is TRBV11-1 and J is TRBJ2-7; D possibly matches TRBD1 or TRBD2 (6 bases each). CDR1 and CDR2 (germline): SGHAT, FQDESV (reference sequence). The CDR3 has 17 residues. V gave up 5 bases and J gave up 0 bases, with 20 bases separating them. CDR3 loop: CASSTGFDSGSSYEQYF. CDR3 sequence (DNA): TGTGCCAGCAGCACAGGGTTTGATAGCGGATCCTCCTACGAGCAGTACTTC.

A remark on this clonotype: Given the absence of the conserved phenylalanine or tryptophan at the CDR3 end, a read error is likely. The chain joins TRBV2 to TRBJ1-2; D unresolved. This CDR3 has 13 amino acids. V was shortened by 8 bases and J by 7 bases, with 17 bases between the two germline ends. Germline values: CDR1 SNHLY, CDR2 FYNNEI. The CDR3 is CASGLREGRGYTY. The CDR3 nucleotides read TGTGCCAGCGGGCTCCGGGAGGGCCGTGGCTACACCTAC.

On this clonotype itself: The CDR3 ends on some other residue instead of the conserved phenylalanine or tryptophan, so this is likely a read error. V gene TRBV5-8 combines with J gene TRBJ2-7; D perhaps matches TRBD2 (5 bases). This CDR3 is built from 15 residues. V gave up 4 bases and J gave up 0 bases, with 14 bases separating them. Germline loops: CDR1 SGHTS, CDR2 YDEGEE. Here the CDR3 DNA reads TGTGCCAGCAGCGTGGGAGCGGCGAGCTCCTACGAGCAGTACCTC. Translation: CASSVGAASSYEQYL.

This clonotype was observed many times. The V and J genes are TRBV5-1 and TRBJ2-2; tentative D call: TRBD2 (7 bases). V gave up 3 bases and J gave up 0 bases, with 15 bases separating them. The germline V gene has CDR1 SGHRS and CDR2 YFSETQ. The CDR3 totals 17 residues. The CDR3 sequence is CASSWPGEGANTGELFF. The CDR3 DNA is TGCGCCAGCAGCTGGCCAGGGGAGGGGGCGAACACCGGGGAGCTGTTTTTT.

The rearrangement uses TRBV4-2 and TRBJ2-5; TRBD2 matches 10 bases. The length of the CDR3 is 16 residues. V gave up 4 bases and J gave up 1 base; unmatched junction bases: 6. Per germline, CDR1 LGHNA and CDR2 YNFKEQ. The CDR3 region has the DNA TGTGCCAGCAGCCGTACTAGCGGGGTACCCCAAGAGACCCAGTACTTC. Protein sequence: CASSRTSGVPQETQYF.

The V gene is TRBV12-3 or TRBV12-4, the J gene TRBJ1-6; D is possibly TRBD1 (6 bases). With 5 bases removed from V and 9 bases from J, the gap between germline ends came to 20 bases. The CDR3 length is 16 residues. The CDR3 coding sequence is TGTGCCAGCAGTAACTCGGGACAAGCAGAGGGTTCACCCCTCCACTTT. This encodes CASSNSGQAEGSPLHF.

The V and J genes are TRBV5-1 and TRBJ1-2; D possibly corresponds to TRBD1 (5 bases). The germline CDR1 and CDR2 sequences are SGHRS and YFSETQ. The CDR3 extends over 15 amino acids. The germline V and J ends were trimmed by 4 bases and 4 bases, with 17 bases remaining between them. Here the CDR3 DNA reads TGCGCCAGCAGCGCCAGGATGGGGGACGCCTATGGCTACACCTTC. This gives the protein CASSARMGDAYGYTF.

This clonotype was seen at least ten times. The chain employs TRBV12-3 or TRBV12-4 and TRBJ2-1, with a weak D call TRBD2 (7 bases). This CDR3 has 15 amino acids. V lost 0 bases and J lost 6, with 12 bases in between. The CDR3 DNA follows: TGTGCCAGCAGTTTAGCGGGGGGGCCCGTCAATGAGCAGTTCTTC. Amino acid sequence: CASSLAGGPVNEQFF.

In its sample, this clonotype was seen many times. The gene calls are TRBV4-1 and TRBJ2-1; 15 bases line up with TRBD2. The junction had 8 bases not matched to a gene; V was cut back by 4 bases and J by 7 bases. Germline CDR1 MGHRA, CDR2 YSYEKL. The CDR3 length is 17 residues. The CDR3: CASSPGLAGGPGNEQFF. In DNA form, the CDR3 reads TGCGCCAGCAGCCCTGGACTAGCGGGAGGGCCTGGGAATGAGCAGTTCTTC.

The chain combines TRBV5-6 with TRBJ2-2; D is possibly TRBD1 (6 bases). This CDR3 spans 12 amino acids. Between the trimmed V and J ends, which lost 5 bases and 4 bases, there was a span of 6 bases. The germline V gene encodes CDR1 SGHDT and CDR2 YYEEEE. The CDR3 sequence is CASRDSTGELFF. The CDR3 DNA reads as TGTGCCAGCAGGGACAGCACCGGGGAGCTGTTTTTT.

The chain combines TRBV4-3 with TRBJ2-3; 8 nucleotides align to TRBD2. The CDR3 loop spans 20 amino acids. In germline, CDR1 is LGHNA, CDR2 YSLEER. The trim removed 1 base at V and 4 bases at J, leaving 19 bases unmatched. Here the CDR3 DNA reads TGCGCCAGCAGCCAAGCTGTAGAGCGGGAGACAGGTTTTCCCCCAGATACGCAGTATTTT. It specifies CASSQAVERETGFPPDTQYF.

The genes are TRBV20-1 and TRBJ2-7; D possibly corresponds to TRBD2 (6 bases). The CDR3 loop spans 15 amino acids. CDR1 DFQATT and CDR2 SNEGSKA come from the germline V gene (reference sequence). The V gene lost 6 bases and the J gene lost 2 bases, with 20 bases spanning the gap. The CDR3 here is CSAIDPRGGPYEQYF. CDR3 nucleotides: TGCAGTGCCATAGACCCTAGGGGAGGCCCCTACGAGCAGTACTTC.

The rearrangement joins TRBV24-1 to TRBJ2-3; 12 bases agree with TRBD2. This CDR3 is built from 19 residues. The ends lost 4 bases at V and 6 bases at J; junction bases unmatched: 16. CDR1 and CDR2 (germline): KGHDR, SFDVKD. The CDR3: CATSDPGTSGPLTQDTQYF. The CDR3 DNA reads TGTGCCACCAGTGACCCCGGGACTAGCGGGCCTCTCACCCAGGATACGCAGTATTTT.

The CDR3 region is CASSQVATSGNFNEQFF. CDR3 sequence (DNA): TGCGCCAGCAGCCAAGTTGCGACTAGCGGCAACTTCAATGAGCAGTTCTTC. J is TRBJ2-1 and V is TRBV4-3; TRBD2 agrees at 9 bases. The CDR3 contains 17 residues. CDR1 and CDR2 (germline): LGHNA, YSLEER. V trimming: 1 base; J trimming: 6 bases; junction bases outside the gene matches: 10.

The sample holds many counts of this clonotype. The V call is TRBV12-3 or TRBV12-4, the J call TRBJ1-5, with 7 bases fitting TRBD1. After removal of 8 bases from V and 3 bases from J, the junction contained 13 bases not matched to a gene. The CDR3 is 16 amino acids. This CDR3 reads CASSDRRQGHNQPQHF. DNA of the CDR3: TGTGCCAGCTCCGATAGAAGACAGGGTCACAATCAGCCCCAGCATTTT.

In this sample, this clonotype turned up many times. The chain is built from TRBV24-1 and TRBJ2-1; 12 nucleotides line up with TRBD2. From germline, CDR1 is KGHDR and CDR2 SFDVKD. This CDR3 spans 17 amino acids. Unmatched junction bases numbered 5, after V lost 2 bases and J lost 4 bases. The CDR3 DNA follows: TGTGCCACCAGTGATTCCCCTAGCGGGAGGGGGTACAATGAGCAGTTCTTC. It translates to CATSDSPSGRGYNEQFF.

There are many counts of this clonotype. The rearrangement joins TRBV7-9 to TRBJ2-3; 7 bases fit TRBD1. There are 15 residues in the CDR3. Germline V gene lookup returns CDR1 SEHNR and CDR2 FQNEAQ (reference sequence). V lost 4 bases and J lost 4; bases outside the gene matches: 8. In DNA form, the CDR3 reads TGTGCCAGCAGCTCCACAGGGGTTAGCCCAGATACGCAGTATTTT. Translated, it gives CASSSTGVSPDTQYF.

This clonotype was recorded at least ten times. V usage is TRBV5-1 and J usage is TRBJ2-5; 8 bases agree with TRBD1. From germline, CDR1 is SGHRS and CDR2 YFSETQ. The junction had 8 bases not matched to a gene; V was cut back by 1 base and J by 0 bases. This CDR3 is 17 amino acids long. For the CDR3, the DNA is TGCGCCAGCAGCTTGATACCCACAGGGGGGTACCAAGAGACCCAGTACTTC. Protein sequence: CASSLIPTGGYQETQYF.